Shown below are 11 T cell receptor beta chains from a single sample sequenced in a study of blood T cell repertoires in COVID-19. Sequencing used immunoSEQ multiplex PCR; TCRdb keeps in-frame clones, though not all of them. The table includes some 83,000 clones, roughly nine tenths detected once. Material for sequencing was peripheral blood. The receptor set was obtained from a man aged 45-65 years with acute or convalescent COVID-19.

This sequence joins TRBV5-5 and TRBJ1-2; 7 nucleotides line up with TRBD1. With 2 bases clipped from V and 5 bases from J, the junction kept 12 bases outside the gene matches. CDR1 and CDR2 (germline): SGHKS, YYEKEE (reference sequence). This CDR3 has 16 residues. This CDR3 reads CASSFHGTESGYGYTF. CDR3 coding DNA: TGTGCCAGCAGCTTCCACGGGACAGAATCGGGATATGGCTACACCTTC.

V is TRBV6-4 and J is TRBJ1-2; 7 bases fit TRBD1. Germline CDR1 is MRHNA and CDR2 is SNTAGT. CDR3 length: 14 residues. Losses at the gene ends were 6 bases for V and 6 bases for J; bases not matched to a gene: 10. This chain's CDR3 is CASSAGTDKNGYTF. In nucleotides, the CDR3 is TGTGCCAGCAGCGCAGGGACAGATAAAAATGGCTACACCTTC.

This clone was observed a single time. J is TRBJ1-4 and V is TRBV5-1, with D unresolved. The CDR3 runs 16 residues. Trimming removed 0 bases from V and 0 bases from J, with 9 bases in between. Looked up from germline, CDR1 is SGHRS and CDR2 is YFSETQ. The CDR3 reads CASSLVGGATNEKLFF. CDR3 nucleotide sequence: TGCGCCAGCAGCTTGGTGGGAGGTGCAACTAATGAAAAACTGTTTTTT.

A single count supports this clone. The chain combines TRBV19 with TRBJ2-1; TRBD2 might be the D (5 bases). Germline values: CDR1 LNHDA, CDR2 SQIVND (reference sequence). This CDR3 spans 11 amino acids. V lost 9 bases and J lost 4, with 7 bases in between. The CDR3 loop is CASGIYNEQFF. The DNA for the CDR3 is TGTGCCAGCGGGATTTACAATGAGCAGTTCTTC.

CDR3 coding DNA: TGCGCCAGCAGCTTGGCCCTGACCGGGGAGCTGTTTTTT. This sequence encodes CASSLALTGELFF. The rearrangement joins TRBV5-1 to TRBJ2-2; D is unclear. This CDR3 is built from 13 residues. CDR1 SGHRS and CDR2 YFSETQ come from the germline V gene. V shed 0 bases and J shed 5 bases, with 5 bases lying between them. Together with reference TRBV5-1 and TRBJ2-2, the CDR3 gives the full variable domain: KAGVTQTPRYLIKTRGQQVTLSCSPISGHRSVSWYQQTPGQGLQFLFEYFSETQRNKGNFPGRFSGRQFSNSRSEMNVSTLELGDSALYLCASSLALTGELFFGEGSRLTVL.

V and J are TRBV9 and TRBJ1-6; D not resolved. Trimming removed 0 bases from V and 4 bases from J, with 14 bases in between. The germline V gene has CDR1 SGDLS and CDR2 YYNGEE. The CDR3 has 17 residues. This CDR3 is CASSVGPQPGYNSPLHF. The CDR3 bases are TGTGCCAGCAGCGTAGGGCCGCAACCGGGATATAATTCACCCCTCCACTTT.

The chain carries TRBV4-1 and TRBJ1-6, with 7 bases aligning to TRBD1. The trim removed 1 base at V and 10 bases at J, leaving 7 bases unmatched. CDR1 is MGHRA, CDR2 YSYEKL, per germline. The CDR3 spans 15 residues. CDR3 protein: CASSQGEQGRSPLHF. The CDR3 DNA sequence: TGCGCCAGCAGCCAAGGGGAACAGGGGAGGTCACCCCTCCACTTT.

This clone was seen only a few times. This rearrangement joins TRBV19 to TRBJ1-1, with no clear D. This CDR3 has 19 amino acids. Germline loops: CDR1 LNHDA, CDR2 SQIVND (reference sequence). Between the trimmed V and J ends, which lost 3 bases and 0 bases, there was a span of 23 bases. This CDR3 is CASSILQKRTASMNTEAFF. As DNA, the CDR3 is TGTGCCAGTAGTATTCTGCAGAAGCGGACGGCGAGCATGAACACTGAAGCTTTCTTT.

The chain links TRBV19 to TRBJ2-5; D remains ambiguous. V was trimmed by 1 base and J by 2 bases, leaving 8 bases between them. CDR1 and CDR2 from the germline V gene are LNHDA and SQIVND (reference sequence). CDR3 length: 14 residues. The CDR3 DNA reads TGTGCCAGTAGTATAGGGGCAGGACAAGAGACCCAGTACTTC. Translated, it gives CASSIGAGQETQYF.

The chain couples TRBV6-2 or TRBV6-3 to TRBJ1-2; D unclear. CDR1 and CDR2 (germline): MNHEY, SVGEGT. The CDR3 length is 12 residues. The V gene lost 6 bases and the J gene lost 5 bases, with 10 bases spanning the gap. CDR3 DNA: TGTGCCAGCAGCGACATCCAATATGGCTACACCTTC. It codes for CASSDIQYGYTF.

The chain joins TRBV13 to TRBJ2-1; D gene unclear. The length of the CDR3 is 12 residues. Trimming removed 0 bases from V and 9 bases from J, with 6 bases in between. Germline V gene sequence: CDR1 PRHDT, CDR2 FYEKMQ (reference sequence). The CDR3 protein is CASSLGAGEQFF. Here the CDR3 DNA reads TGTGCCAGCAGCTTAGGAGCCGGTGAGCAGTTCTTC.